The 17 T cell receptor beta chains in this list originate from one sample, sequenced in a study of STAT5B mutations in CD4+ large granular lymphocyte leukemia. Method: immunoSEQ multiplex PCR; TCRdb's copy keeps in-frame clones and lacks some. The sample has roughly 25,000 clones, 74% seen once. Material for sequencing was CD4+ T cells from blood buffy coats. The origin of the receptors is a human donor in good health.

In its sample, this clone was seen once. This chain uses TRBV15 with TRBJ2-5; tentative D call: TRBD1 (6 bases). V was pared by 4 bases and J by 2 bases, with 14 bases between. The CDR3 is 15 amino acids. Per germline, CDR1 LNHNV and CDR2 YYDKDF (reference sequence). The CDR3 spells CATSTPGHPQETQYF. In DNA form, the CDR3 reads TGTGCCACCAGCACACCGGGACACCCACAAGAGACCCAGTACTTC. Combining the CDR3 with reference TRBV15 and TRBJ2-5 gives the whole variable domain DAMVIQNPRYQVTQFGKPVTLSCSQTLNHNVMYWYQQKSSQAPKLLFHYYDKDFNNEADTPDNFQSRRPNTSFCFLDIRSPGLGDTAMYLCATSTPGHPQETQYFGPGTRLLVL.

The chain is built from TRBV5-1 and TRBJ2-6; D is uncertain. V lost 6 bases and J 2 bases, leaving 9 bases between the germline ends. This CDR3 comprises 14 residues. From germline, CDR1 is SGHRS and CDR2 YFSETQ. The CDR3 DNA sequence: TGCGCCAGCATCGCAGAACCTGGGGCCAACGTCCTGACTTTC. Residues: CASIAEPGANVLTF.

This clone was observed a few times. The rearrangement uses TRBV18 and TRBJ1-1, with TRBD1 identical over 7 bases. Trimming at V came to 1 base and at J to 3 bases, leaving 2 bases not matched to a gene. From germline, CDR1 is KGHSH and CDR2 LQKENI. The length of the CDR3 is 14 residues. The DNA for the CDR3 is TGTGCCAGCTCACCACAGGGGGCTGACACTGAAGCTTTCTTT. Residues: CASSPQGADTEAFF.

This chain links TRBV2 with TRBJ1-4; 9 nucleotides align to TRBD1. Looked up from germline, CDR1 is SNHLY and CDR2 is FYNNEI. V gave up 0 bases and J gave up 5 bases; unmatched junction bases: 4. The CDR3 contains 16 residues. This CDR3 is CASSEARTGVNEKLFF. The CDR3 DNA reads TGTGCCAGCAGTGAAGCTCGGACAGGGGTAAATGAAAAACTGTTTTTT. Supplemented by reference TRBV2 and TRBJ1-4, the full variable domain reads EPEVTQTPSHQVTQMGQEVILRCVPISNHLYFYWYRQILGQKVEFLVSFYNNEISEKSEIFDDQFSVERPDGSNFTLKIRSTKLEDSAMYFCASSEARTGVNEKLFFGSGTQLSVL.

The chain employs TRBV11-3 and TRBJ2-2; 8 nucleotides match TRBD1. The CDR3 is made up of 17 amino acids. Germline CDR1 reads SGHNT; CDR2 reads YENEEA. After removal of 4 bases from V and 2 bases from J, the junction contained 9 bases not matched to a gene. The CDR3 spells CASSSSQGAQNTGELFF. The CDR3 DNA reads TGTGCCAGCAGCTCCTCTCAGGGGGCGCAAAACACCGGGGAGCTGTTTTTT.

The chain has TRBV5-1 and TRBJ2-3; 8 bases are shared with TRBD2. The CDR3 has 17 residues. The junction had 10 bases not matched to a gene; V was cut back by 4 bases and J by 0 bases. Germline CDR1 reads SGHRS; CDR2 reads YFSETQ. In DNA form, the CDR3 reads TGCGCCAGCAGCCCTGGGCTTGCGGGAGGTAGCACAGATACGCAGTATTTT. This codes for CASSPGLAGGSTDTQYF.

Only a few counts were recorded for this clone. The V call is TRBV5-1, the J call TRBJ2-6; unclear D gene. This CDR3 region has 15 residues. V shed 0 bases and J shed 8 bases, with 12 bases lying between them. Germline CDR1 is SGHRS and CDR2 is YFSETQ. The DNA of the CDR3 is TGCGCCAGCAGCTTGGCGATAACTCTGCCCAACGTCCTGACTTTC. Its protein product is CASSLAITLPNVLTF.

V gene TRBV7-9 combines with J gene TRBJ1-1; perhaps TRBD1 as D (6 bases). The CDR3 is made up of 14 amino acids. V was cut by 4 bases and J by 10 bases, with 19 bases left in between. Germline values: CDR1 SEHNR, CDR2 FQNEAQ (reference sequence). The CDR3 DNA is TGTGCCAGCAGCTCAAGAGGGCCCGAGGGGGGAGCTTTCTTT. Residues: CASSSRGPEGGAFF.

The V gene is TRBV5-4, the J gene TRBJ1-1; D may be TRBD1 (6 bases). There are 13 residues in the CDR3. Germline V lookup: CDR1 SGHNT, CDR2 YYREEE (reference sequence). Trimming shortened V by 4 bases and J by 6 bases, and 13 bases separated the two germline ends. CDR3 region: CASSHAGVAEAFF. In nucleotides, the CDR3 is TGTGCCAGCAGCCACGCAGGGGTCGCTGAAGCTTTCTTT.

The J gene is TRBJ2-5, the V gene TRBV29-1; perhaps TRBD2 as D (6 bases). V shed 1 base and J shed 7 bases, with 13 bases lying between them. The CDR3 is 13 residues long. Germline V gives CDR1 SQVTM, CDR2 ANQGSEA. The CDR3 region is CSVEARGMGTQYF. The CDR3 DNA is TGCAGCGTTGAAGCACGCGGGATGGGGACCCAGTACTTC.

The chain uses TRBV28 and TRBJ1-5; D is uncertain. Per the germline V gene, CDR1 is MDHEN and CDR2 is SYDVKM. CDR3 length: 12 amino acids. Between the trimmed V and J ends, which lost 4 bases and 4 bases, there was a span of 5 bases. The CDR3 DNA reads TGTGCCAGCAGTTCGGCGAATCAGCCCCAGCATTTT. Translation gives CASSSANQPQHF.

The chain carries TRBV6-5 and TRBJ2-5; 7 nucleotides match TRBD2. The J call is doubtful: the DNA matches TRBJ2-7 better. The CDR3 has 14 amino acids. CDR1 and CDR2 from the germline V gene are MNHEY and SVGAGI. The CDR3 nucleotides read TGTGCCAGCAGTTACCAGCGGGACTCCTACGAGCAGTACTTC. It translates to CASSYQRDSYEQYF.

V and J are TRBV2 and TRBJ2-3; no firm D call. The CDR3 has 8 residues. Per the germline V gene, CDR1 is SNHLY and CDR2 is FYNNEI. The ends were cut back, 9 bases at V and 8 bases at J, with 3 bases in the middle. The CDR3 bases are TGTGCCAGGGGTACGCAGTATTTT. Its translation is CARGTQYF.

The chain links TRBV2 to TRBJ2-2, with D perhaps matching TRBD2 (7 bases). Germline V gene data show CDR1 as SNHLY and CDR2 as FYNNEI. V was trimmed by 2 bases and J by 7 bases, leaving 17 bases between them. This CDR3 has 16 amino acids. CDR3 protein: CASSELEGGVHGELFF. The CDR3 DNA sequence: TGTGCCAGCAGTGAACTCGAGGGGGGGGTGCACGGGGAGCTGTTTTTT.

This rearrangement joins TRBV2 to TRBJ1-1, with D perhaps TRBD1 (6 bases). The CDR3 has 14 amino acids. The germline CDR1 and CDR2 sequences are SNHLY and FYNNEI. Trimming removed 6 bases from V and 6 bases from J, with 17 bases in between. The DNA of the CDR3 is TGTGCCAGCAGGGGGGCGGGGGTTTCGCCTGAAGCTTTCTTT. The encoded protein is CASRGAGVSPEAFF.

V is TRBV4-1 and J is TRBJ1-1; 7 bases fit TRBD1. The V segment lost 1 base and the J segment 1 base; nucleotides outside the gene matches: 12. CDR1 and CDR2 (germline): MGHRA, YSYEKL. The CDR3 covers 18 residues. The CDR3 region is CASSQGRQGVKKNTEAFF. In nucleotides, the CDR3 is TGCGCCAGCAGCCAAGGACGACAGGGTGTGAAGAAGAACACTGAAGCTTTCTTT.

V is TRBV11-3 and J is TRBJ2-3; 8 bases match TRBD2. V shed 4 bases, J shed 5 bases, and the junction held 5 bases outside the gene matches. There are 14 residues in the CDR3. Germline V gene sequence: CDR1 SGHNT, CDR2 YENEEA. This CDR3 reads CASSYGGARDTQYF. The CDR3 nucleotides read TGTGCCAGCAGCTACGGGGGGGCTCGAGATACGCAGTATTTT. The full variable domain, with the rest looked up from reference TRBV11-3 and TRBJ2-3, is EAGVVQSPRYKIIEKKQPVAFWCNPISGHNTLYWYLQNLGQGPELLIRYENEEAVDDSQLPKDRFSAERLKGVDSTLKIQPAELGDSAVYLCASSYGGARDTQYFGPGTRLTVL.